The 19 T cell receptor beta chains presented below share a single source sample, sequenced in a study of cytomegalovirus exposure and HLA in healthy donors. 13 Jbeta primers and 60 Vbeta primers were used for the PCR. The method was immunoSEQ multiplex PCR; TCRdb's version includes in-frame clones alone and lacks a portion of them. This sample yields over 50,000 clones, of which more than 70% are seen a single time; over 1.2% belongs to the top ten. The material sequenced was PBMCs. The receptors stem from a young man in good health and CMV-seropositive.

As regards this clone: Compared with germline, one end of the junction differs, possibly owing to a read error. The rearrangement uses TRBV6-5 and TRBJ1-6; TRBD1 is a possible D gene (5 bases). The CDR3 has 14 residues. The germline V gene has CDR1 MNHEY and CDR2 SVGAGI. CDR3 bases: TGTGCCGGCAGTATAGCAGGGAGGGATTCACCCCTCCACTTT. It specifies CAGSIAGRDSPLHF.

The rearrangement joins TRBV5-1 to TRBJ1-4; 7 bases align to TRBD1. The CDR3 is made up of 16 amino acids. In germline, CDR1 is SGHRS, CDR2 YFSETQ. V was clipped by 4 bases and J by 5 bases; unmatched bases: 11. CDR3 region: CASSTDRVGENEKLFF. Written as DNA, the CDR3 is TGCGCCAGCAGCACCGACAGGGTGGGTGAGAATGAAAAACTGTTTTTT.

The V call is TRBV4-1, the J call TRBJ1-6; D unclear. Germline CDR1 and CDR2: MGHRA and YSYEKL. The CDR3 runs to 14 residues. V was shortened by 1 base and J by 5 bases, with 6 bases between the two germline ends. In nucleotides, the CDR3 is TGCGCCAGCAGCCAAGGCCAGAATAATTCACCCCTCCACTTT. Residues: CASSQGQNNSPLHF.

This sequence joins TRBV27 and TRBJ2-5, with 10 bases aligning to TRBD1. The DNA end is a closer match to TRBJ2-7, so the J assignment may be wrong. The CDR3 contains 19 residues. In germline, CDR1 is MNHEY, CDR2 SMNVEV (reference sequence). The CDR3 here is CASSLRGAGQGPRSYEQYF. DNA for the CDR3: TGTGCCAGCAGTTTAAGGGGGGCGGGACAGGGGCCAAGGAGTTACGAGCAGTACTTC.

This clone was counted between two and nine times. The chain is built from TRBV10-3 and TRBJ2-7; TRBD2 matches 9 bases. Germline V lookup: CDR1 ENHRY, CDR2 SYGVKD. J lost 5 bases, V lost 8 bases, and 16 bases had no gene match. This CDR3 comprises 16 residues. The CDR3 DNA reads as TGTGCCATCTCCCTGGGTAGCGGGAGCTTGGGAAACGAGCAGTACTTC. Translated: CAISLGSGSLGNEQYF.

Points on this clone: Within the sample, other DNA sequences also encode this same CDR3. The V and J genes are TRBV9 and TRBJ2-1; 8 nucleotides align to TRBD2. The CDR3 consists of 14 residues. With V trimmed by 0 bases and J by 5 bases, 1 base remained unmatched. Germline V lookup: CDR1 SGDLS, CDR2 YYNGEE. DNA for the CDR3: TGTGCCAGCAGCGTAGGACTAGCGAACAATGAGCAGTTCTTC. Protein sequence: CASSVGLANNEQFF.

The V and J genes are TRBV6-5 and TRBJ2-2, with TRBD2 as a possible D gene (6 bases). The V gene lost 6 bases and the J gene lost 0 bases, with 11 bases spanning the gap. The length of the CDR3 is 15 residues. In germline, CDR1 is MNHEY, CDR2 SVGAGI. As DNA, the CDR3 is TGTGCCAGCAGAGGGGACTCACCGAACACCGGGGAGCTGTTTTTT. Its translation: CASRGDSPNTGELFF.

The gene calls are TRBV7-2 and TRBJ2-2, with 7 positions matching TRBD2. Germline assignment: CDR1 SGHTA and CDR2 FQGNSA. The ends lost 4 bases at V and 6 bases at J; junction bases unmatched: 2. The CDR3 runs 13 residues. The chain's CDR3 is CASSYTSAGELFF. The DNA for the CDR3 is TGTGCCAGCAGCTATACTAGCGCCGGGGAGCTGTTTTTT.

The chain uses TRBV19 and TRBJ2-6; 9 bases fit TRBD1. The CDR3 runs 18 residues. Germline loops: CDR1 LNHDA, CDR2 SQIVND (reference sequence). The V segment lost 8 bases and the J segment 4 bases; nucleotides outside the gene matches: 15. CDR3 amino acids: CASLPPGGQGLGANVLTF. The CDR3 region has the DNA TGTGCCAGTCTGCCCCCGGGGGGACAGGGTTTGGGGGCCAACGTCCTGACTTTC.

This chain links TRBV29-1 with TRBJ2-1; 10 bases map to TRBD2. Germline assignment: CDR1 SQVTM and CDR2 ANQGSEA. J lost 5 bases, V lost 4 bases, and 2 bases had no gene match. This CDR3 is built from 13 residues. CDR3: CSVGTSGNNEQFF. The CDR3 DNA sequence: TGCAGCGTTGGGACTAGCGGAAACAATGAGCAGTTCTTC.

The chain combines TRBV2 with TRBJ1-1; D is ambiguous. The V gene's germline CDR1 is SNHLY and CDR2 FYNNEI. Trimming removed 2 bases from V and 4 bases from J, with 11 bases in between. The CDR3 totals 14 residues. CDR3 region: CASSESSFGTEAFF. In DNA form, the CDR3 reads TGTGCCAGCAGTGAAAGTAGCTTTGGCACTGAAGCTTTCTTT. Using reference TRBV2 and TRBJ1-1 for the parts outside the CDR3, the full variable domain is EPEVTQTPSHQVTQMGQEVILRCVPISNHLYFYWYRQILGQKVEFLVSFYNNEISEKSEIFDDQFSVERPDGSNFTLKIRSTKLEDSAMYFCASSESSFGTEAFFGQGTRLTVV.

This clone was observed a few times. This CDR3 reads CAVRQGSGTGELFF. DNA for the CDR3: TGTGCCGTACGACAGGGTTCCGGCACCGGGGAGCTGTTTTTT. The chain couples TRBV6-1 to TRBJ2-2, with 7 bases lining up with TRBD1. This CDR3 comprises 14 residues. Germline V gene lookup returns CDR1 MNHNS and CDR2 SASEGT. V gave up 11 bases and J gave up 4 bases; unmatched junction bases: 10.

DNA of the CDR3: TGTGCCAGCAGCTCGACAGGGGAGTCCTACGAGCAGTACTTC. As protein: CASSSTGESYEQYF. The genes are TRBV5-6 and TRBJ2-7, with 8 bases identical to TRBD1. V was pared by 3 bases and J by 1 base, with 3 bases of the junction left unmatched. The CDR3 runs to 14 residues. Germline CDR1 SGHDT, CDR2 YYEEEE.

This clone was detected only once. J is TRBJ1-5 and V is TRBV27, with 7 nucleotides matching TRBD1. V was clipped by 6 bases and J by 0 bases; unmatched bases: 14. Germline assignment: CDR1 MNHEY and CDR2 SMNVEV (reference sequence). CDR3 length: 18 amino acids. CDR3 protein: CASRPTQGRSYSNQPQHF. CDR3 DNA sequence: TGTGCCAGCAGACCAACACAGGGGCGTTCATATAGCAATCAGCCCCAGCATTTT.

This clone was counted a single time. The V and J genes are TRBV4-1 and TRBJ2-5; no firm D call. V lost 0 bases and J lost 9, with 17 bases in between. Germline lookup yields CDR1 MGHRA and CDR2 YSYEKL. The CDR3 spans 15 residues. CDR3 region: CASSQEENRPSSQYF. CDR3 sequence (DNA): TGCGCCAGCAGCCAAGAAGAGAACAGACCAAGTTCCCAGTACTTC.

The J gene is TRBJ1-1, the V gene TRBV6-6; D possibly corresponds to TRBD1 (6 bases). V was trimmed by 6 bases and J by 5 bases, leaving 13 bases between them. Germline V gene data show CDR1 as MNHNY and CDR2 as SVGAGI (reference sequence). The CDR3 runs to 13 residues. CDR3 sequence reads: CASSDRLGTEAFF. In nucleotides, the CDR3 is TGTGCCAGCAGCGACAGGTTGGGGACTGAAGCTTTCTTT.

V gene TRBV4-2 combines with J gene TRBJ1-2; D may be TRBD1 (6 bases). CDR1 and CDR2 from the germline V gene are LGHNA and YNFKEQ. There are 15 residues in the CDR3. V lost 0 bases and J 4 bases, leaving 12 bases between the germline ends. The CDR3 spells CASSQELRQVYGYTF. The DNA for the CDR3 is TGTGCCAGCAGCCAAGAGTTAAGACAGGTCTATGGCTACACCTTC.

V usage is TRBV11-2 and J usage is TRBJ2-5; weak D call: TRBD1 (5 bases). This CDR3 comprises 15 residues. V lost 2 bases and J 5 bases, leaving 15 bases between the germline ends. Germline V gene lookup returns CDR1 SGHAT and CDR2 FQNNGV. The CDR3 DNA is TGTGCCAGCAGCTTACCAACAGGAACCCGGGAGACCCAGTACTTC. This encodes CASSLPTGTRETQYF.

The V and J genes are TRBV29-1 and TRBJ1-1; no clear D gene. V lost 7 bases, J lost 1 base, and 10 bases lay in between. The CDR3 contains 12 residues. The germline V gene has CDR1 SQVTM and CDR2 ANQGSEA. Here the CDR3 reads CSAQAGNTEAFF. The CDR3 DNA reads TGCAGCGCTCAGGCCGGGAACACTGAAGCTTTCTTT.